Below, 13 T cell receptor beta chains from the same sample are listed, as sequenced in a study of T cell responses to AZD1222 COVID-19 vaccine. Assay: immunoSEQ multiplex PCR; the TCRdb copy retains only in-frame clones and omits some. The sample yields around 99,000 clones, around 87% seen once. Sequences were derived from peripheral blood, sampled 28 days after the second AZD1222 dose. These receptors were collected from an adult who received the AZD1222 COVID-19 vaccine.

This chain uses TRBV28 with TRBJ1-1; weak D call: TRBD1 (6 bases). Germline lookup yields CDR1 MDHEN and CDR2 SYDVKM. The CDR3 has 15 amino acids. Trimming cost V 6 bases and J 1 base, with 15 bases left between them. CDR3 region: CASSLVGAGNTEAFF. In DNA, the CDR3 is TGTGCCAGCAGCTTGGTGGGGGCGGGGAACACTGAAGCTTTCTTT.

Only one count was recorded for this clone. The gene calls are TRBV7-3 and TRBJ1-2, with TRBD1 matching 7 bases. V lost 5 bases to trimming and J lost 5 bases; unmatched junction nucleotides: 11. In germline, CDR1 is SGHTA, CDR2 FQGTGA. CDR3 length: 15 residues. In DNA form, the CDR3 reads TGTGCCAGCAGCCCCGGGACAGAACCGTTGTATGGCTACACCTTC. Amino acids: CASSPGTEPLYGYTF.

The chain is built from TRBV5-1 and TRBJ2-1; TRBD2 matches at 10 bases. The CDR3 has 16 amino acids. CDR1 SGHRS and CDR2 YFSETQ come from the germline V gene. Losses at the gene ends were 2 bases for V and 6 bases for J; bases not matched to a gene: 8. DNA for the CDR3: TGCGCCAGCAGCTTAGGAGCGGGAGGGGTTTCCAATGAGCAGTTCTTC. Translated: CASSLGAGGVSNEQFF.

J is TRBJ2-1 and V is TRBV9, with 8 bases aligning to TRBD2. From germline, CDR1 is SGDLS and CDR2 YYNGEE. V shed 0 bases, J shed 3 bases, and the junction held 5 bases outside the gene matches. The CDR3 is 16 residues long. The CDR3 DNA is TGTGCCAGCAGCGTAGGAACTAGCGGAGTCTACAATGAGCAGTTCTTC. Translation gives CASSVGTSGVYNEQFF.

V is TRBV24-1 and J is TRBJ1-1, with 9 bases aligning to TRBD1. V shed 4 bases, J shed 11 bases, and the junction held 7 bases outside the gene matches. CDR1 is KGHDR, CDR2 SFDVKD, per germline. The CDR3 covers 13 residues. This CDR3 is CATSDPQGARAFF. CDR3 DNA sequence: TGTGCCACCAGTGACCCACAGGGGGCGCGCGCTTTCTTT.

This clone was counted once. V usage is TRBV7-8 and J usage is TRBJ2-5; 10 bases agree with TRBD2. Per the germline V gene, CDR1 is SGHVS and CDR2 is FQNEAQ. Losses at the gene ends were 6 bases for V and 5 bases for J; bases not matched to a gene: 6. This CDR3 is 14 amino acids long. The DNA for the CDR3 is TGTGCCAGCAGGTCTAGCGGGAGAAAGGAGACCCAGTACTTC. It specifies CASRSSGRKETQYF.

The chain employs TRBV7-9 and TRBJ1-1; D uncertain. This CDR3 has 13 residues. V was pared by 1 base and J by 6 bases, with 9 bases between. Germline V gene sequence: CDR1 SEHNR, CDR2 FQNEAQ (reference sequence). The CDR3 nucleotides are TGTGCCAGCAGCTTAGGAAGTGTCCCTGAAGCTTTCTTT. Its translation is CASSLGSVPEAFF.

This sequence joins TRBV30 and TRBJ1-4; the match to TRBD1 covers 9 bases. Losses at the gene ends were 0 bases for V and 7 bases for J; bases not matched to a gene: 6. Per the germline V gene, CDR1 is GTSNPN and CDR2 is SVGIG (reference sequence). There are 15 residues in the CDR3. The CDR3 loop reads CAWSVLGQGSEKLFF. CDR3 nucleotides: TGTGCCTGGAGTGTACTGGGACAGGGAAGTGAAAAACTGTTTTTT.

The chain uses TRBV4-2 and TRBJ1-1, with unresolved D. This CDR3 is 15 amino acids long. The V gene lost 0 bases and the J gene lost 0 bases, with 8 bases spanning the gap. Germline CDR1 reads LGHNA; CDR2 reads YNFKEQ. CDR3 coding DNA: TGTGCCAGCAGCCAAGATACCACCATGAACACTGAAGCTTTCTTT. It yields the protein CASSQDTTMNTEAFF.

The gene calls are TRBV7-2 and TRBJ2-1, with D possibly called TRBD1 or TRBD2 (7 bases each). The CDR3 contains 15 residues. The germline gives CDR1 SGHTA, CDR2 FQGNSA. Trimming pared 4 bases from V and 6 bases from J, leaving 16 bases between. The CDR3 nucleotides read TGTGCCAGCAGCTCCAGGGGGGGAGGCGCCAATGAGCAGTTCTTC. Encoded protein: CASSSRGGGANEQFF.

This clone has a single count. V and J are TRBV6-2 or TRBV6-3 and TRBJ2-2; a possible D gene is TRBD1 (6 bases). Germline-derived CDR1 and CDR2 are MNHEY and SVGEGT. The CDR3 is 15 residues long. Trimming stripped 4 bases from V and 1 base from J, with 10 bases between. For the CDR3, the DNA is TGTGCCAGCAGTTCTATGGGACAGAACACCGGGGAGCTGTTTTTT. As protein: CASSSMGQNTGELFF.

The chain joins TRBV29-1 to TRBJ1-3; D is unresolved. V lost 4 bases, J lost 3 bases, and 10 bases lay in between. The CDR3 is 13 residues long. Germline-derived CDR1 and CDR2 are SQVTM and ANQGSEA. The CDR3 spells CSVGSGVGNTIYF. The DNA for the CDR3 is TGCAGCGTTGGGTCCGGGGTTGGAAACACCATATATTTT.

The rearrangement joins TRBV2 to TRBJ2-2, with D uncertain. This CDR3 has 16 residues. Germline V gene lookup returns CDR1 SNHLY and CDR2 FYNNEI. V was trimmed by 2 bases and J by 0 bases, leaving 10 bases between them. CDR3 DNA sequence: TGTGCCAGCAGTGAAAGTAAAACCACGAACACCGGGGAGCTGTTTTTT. This translates into CASSESKTTNTGELFF.